A selection of T cell receptor beta chains follows, all from one sample in a study of T cell changes during pregnancy in multiple sclerosis. This table comes from immunoSEQ multiplex PCR, and its TCRdb copy is limited to in-frame clones, with some not included. The table lists roughly 75,000 clones, over 75% of them singletons. This specimen was peripheral blood, taken before pregnancy. The source is a female donor with multiple sclerosis, enrolled in a pregnancy study. Each CDR3 is given with its conserved first and last residue. A D gene is named only where the DNA matches it firmly. A clone size is listed for some rows: how often the clone was seen (once, few, many), or a class if it is expanded.

J | V | size | D | CDR3 | DNA
TRBJ2-2 | TRBV28 | - | - | CASHRDRITGELFF | TGTGCCAGCCATAGAGACAGGATCACCGGGGAGCTGTTTTTT
TRBJ2-1 | TRBV4-3 | - | - | CASSQDGGSGAYNEQFF | TGCGCCAGCAGCCAAGATGGTGGGTCTGGGGCATACAATGAGCAGTTCTTC
TRBJ1-6 | TRBV5-1 | - | - | CASSHGQHNSPLHF | TGCGCCAGCAGCCACGGACAGCATAATTCACCCCTCCACTTT
TRBJ2-2 | TRBV6-6 | - | - | CASSYSAGELFF | TGTGCCAGCAGTTACTCCGCCGGGGAGCTGTTTTTT
TRBJ2-7 | TRBV6-4 | - | - | CASSDFRHHYEQYF | TGTGCCAGCAGTGACTTCAGACACCATTACGAGCAGTACTTC
TRBJ2-3 | TRBV7-6 | few | - | CASSLGGAGTDTQYF | TGTGCCAGCAGCTTAGGTGGGGCCGGCACAGATACGCAGTATTTT
TRBJ1-1 | TRBV7-9 | - | - | CASSLIGGSTEAFF | TGTGCCAGCAGCTTAATCGGAGGGAGCACTGAAGCTTTCTTT
TRBJ2-7 | TRBV28 | once | TRBD1 | CASSTPGQGSSYEQYF | TGTGCCAGCAGTACCCCTGGACAGGGCAGCTCCTACGAGCAGTACTTC
TRBJ2-1 | TRBV9 | - | TRBD2 | CASSVRLAGGEQFF | TGTGCCAGCAGCGTGCGACTAGCGGGGGGAGAGCAGTTCTTC
TRBJ2-2 | TRBV9 | - | TRBD1 | CASSDEIGTGTGDTGELFF | TGTGCCAGCAGCGACGAGATTGGGACAGGAACGGGGGACACCGGGGAGCTGTTTTTT
TRBJ2-7 | TRBV5-1 | - | - | CASSFGGQGYEQYF | TGCGCCAGCAGCTTCGGAGGGCAGGGCTACGAGCAGTACTTC
TRBJ1-4 | TRBV2 | - | - | CASTRSNEKLFF | TGTGCCAGCACTCGTAGTAATGAAAAACTGTTTTTT
TRBJ2-3 | TRBV15 | - | TRBD2 | CATSRDRGGSGTDTQYF | TGTGCCACCAGCAGGGATCGGGGGGGATCGGGCACAGATACGCAGTATTTT
TRBJ1-4 | TRBV7-2 | - | TRBD1 | CASSHRGLGEKLFF | TGTGCCAGCAGCCACAGGGGGCTGGGGGAAAAACTGTTTTTT
TRBJ2-1 | TRBV9 | - | TRBD1 | CASSVLGQGFEQFF | TGTGCCAGCAGCGTATTGGGACAGGGTTTCGAGCAGTTCTTC
TRBJ1-1 | TRBV20-1 | - | - | CSATPRRRAFF | TGCAGTGCTACACCGAGGAGGAGAGCTTTCTTT
TRBJ1-1 | TRBV7-3 | once | - | CASSLTGLWNTEAFF | TGTGCCAGCAGCTTAACGGGACTTTGGAACACTGAAGCTTTCTTT